Presented here are 10 T cell receptor beta chains from one specimen sequenced in a study of cytomegalovirus exposure and HLA in healthy donors. Using immunoSEQ multiplex PCR, the repertoire was profiled, and TCRdb retains in-frame clones only, with some absent. The sample has about 120,000 clones; approximately 88% are singletons. The source material was PBMCs. These receptors all come from a woman in her late teens or twenties in good health and CMV-seropositive.

The genes are TRBV1 and TRBJ1-5; TRBD1 is the table's D call, not checked against the DNA. TRBV1 is marked as a pseudogene. The CDR3 totals 20 residues. The CDR3 here is CTSSQDWGCRDRGLNQPQHF. CDR3 DNA: TGCACCAGCAGCCAAGATTGGGGATGCCGGGACAGGGGGCTGAATCAGCCCCAGCATTTT.

The V call is TRBV19, the J call TRBJ1-4; 8 bases agree with TRBD1. The germline gives CDR1 LNHDA, CDR2 SQIVND (reference sequence). Unmatched junction bases numbered 10, after V lost 5 bases and J lost 8 bases. The CDR3 spans 15 residues. In DNA, the CDR3 is TGTGCCAGTAGTTCGACGGACAGGGTACAGGAAAAACTGTTTTTT. Protein sequence: CASSSTDRVQEKLFF. The variable domain in full, with the rest retrieved from reference TRBV19 and TRBJ1-4, is DGGITQSPKYLFRKEGQNVTLSCEQNLNHDAMYWYRQDPGQGLRLIYYSQIVNDFQKGDIAEGYSVSREKKESFPLTVTSAQKNPTAFYLCASSSTDRVQEKLFFGSGTQLSVL.

The genes are TRBV19 and TRBJ2-1, with 7 bases lining up with TRBD2. V lost 6 bases to trimming and J lost 8 bases; unmatched junction nucleotides: 10. Germline assignment: CDR1 LNHDA and CDR2 SQIVND (reference sequence). The CDR3 loop spans 14 amino acids. The CDR3 coding sequence is TGTGCCAGTAGCGACCGGGGGGATAGGGATGAGCAGTTCTTC. It encodes CASSDRGDRDEQFF.

The chain carries TRBV12-5 and TRBJ1-1, with a possible D match to TRBD1 (5 bases). CDR3 length equals 13 residues. CDR1 is LGHNT, CDR2 FRNRAP, per germline. Trimming removed 4 bases from V and 3 bases from J, with 9 bases in between. CDR3 coding DNA: TGTGCTAGTGGTTGGGGGGGGGACACTGAAGCTTTCTTT. Translated: CASGWGGDTEAFF.

This rearrangement joins TRBV5-1 to TRBJ1-1; no reliable D call. Trimming removed 5 bases at V and 0 bases at J, with 14 bases between. CDR3 size: 15 residues. Germline V gives CDR1 SGHRS, CDR2 YFSETQ. CDR3 protein: CASRKGRTLNTEAFF. In nucleotides, the CDR3 is TGCGCCAGCAGGAAGGGCAGGACTTTGAACACTGAAGCTTTCTTT.

The table lists this clone with a count of one. The genes are TRBV6-1 and TRBJ2-1, with TRBD2 identical over 12 bases. Germline V gene lookup returns CDR1 MNHNS and CDR2 SASEGT. The CDR3 runs 16 residues. Trimming took 3 bases from V and 4 from J; bases not matched to a gene: 4. In nucleotides, the CDR3 is TGTGCCAGCAGTGAGGAGACTAGCGGGGGATACAATGAGCAGTTCTTC. Residues: CASSEETSGGYNEQFF.

The gene calls are TRBV27 and TRBJ1-1; no clear D. Germline CDR1 and CDR2: MNHEY and SMNVEV (reference sequence). Trimming left V 6 bases short and J 1 base short, with 9 bases between. CDR3 length equals 13 residues. In DNA, the CDR3 is TGTGCCAGCAGGCGACACACGAACACTGAAGCTTTCTTT. Its protein product is CASRRHTNTEAFF.

This rearrangement joins TRBV5-1 to TRBJ2-1, with 10 bases lining up with TRBD2. The germline gives CDR1 SGHRS, CDR2 YFSETQ. Unmatched junction bases numbered 7, after V lost 0 bases and J lost 7 bases. The CDR3 is 16 amino acids. The CDR3 bases are TGCGCCAGCAGCTTGGGCGGGACTAGCGTTTGGAATGAGCAGTTCTTC. It is translated as CASSLGGTSVWNEQFF.

This chain joins TRBV7-8 and TRBJ1-1, with D unresolved. The CDR3 has 12 residues. CDR1 is SGHVS and CDR2 is FQNEAQ in the germline V gene. Trimming took 5 bases from V and 4 from J, leaving 8 bases between them. CDR3 sequence reads: CASSPTSTEAFF. The CDR3 region has the DNA TGTGCCAGCAGCCCAACGAGCACTGAAGCTTTCTTT. Looking up the rest from reference TRBV7-8 and TRBJ1-1 gives the full variable domain: GAGVSQSPRYKVAKRGQDVALRCDPISGHVSLFWYQQALGQGPEFLTYFQNEAQLDKSGLPSDRFFAERPEGSVSTLKIQRTQQEDSAVYLCASSPTSTEAFFGQGTRLTVV.

This clone was observed a single time. The genes are TRBV11-3 and TRBJ2-2, with 7 positions matching TRBD1. From germline, CDR1 is SGHNT and CDR2 YENEEA. The CDR3 spans 14 residues. V trimming: 5 bases; J trimming: 6 bases; junction bases outside the gene matches: 6. The CDR3 reads CASSPRQGAGELFF. The CDR3 DNA follows: TGTGCCAGCAGCCCCCGACAGGGTGCCGGGGAGCTGTTTTTT.